Sequencing of this TCR beta chain was carried out in a study of immune heterogeneity within non-small cell lung tumors. Findings of the study overall: Across individual patients, the high-frequency T-cell receptor beta clonotypes were largely distinct. The correlation between local T-cell clonality and local tumor mutational burden was positive, moderate in strength and statistically significant, with R about 0.35. Alongside site-unique high-frequency clones, identical dominant CDR3 beta clonotypes recurred across tumor sites within a patient.

Multiplex PCR employing 32 V and 13 J primers generated amplicons of the TCR beta CDR3. A single record per CDR3 protein comes from TCRdb applying MiXCR to the multiplex PCR reads. The table lists about 4,300 distinct CDR3 sequences, around a fifth of them singletons, with roughly 8.7% in the top ten. In this sample, this clonotype turned up a few times. The antigen remains undetermined. As template, the study used bulk tumor genomic DNA at 600 ng per sample. Several far-apart biopsies were taken per primary tumor during surgery. Patients had untreated, newly diagnosed non-small cell lung cancer and underwent curative surgery. It was newly diagnosed non-small cell lung cancer patients having surgery with curative intent who served as donors. V was clipped by 0 bases and J by 3 bases; unmatched bases: 4. The length of the CDR3 is 15 residues. In germline, CDR1 is DFQATT, CDR2 SNEGSKA (reference sequence).

This sequence originates from a man in his 70s with non-small cell lung cancer. Source material: lung tumor tissue. This sequence joins TRBV20-1 and TRBJ2-1; 8 nucleotides line up with TRBD2. CDR3 region: CSAREPGLDYNEQFF. For the CDR3, the DNA is TGCAGTGCTAGAGAACCGGGACTAGACTACAATGAGCAGTTCTTC.